This T cell receptor beta chain was captured by sequencing in a study of radiotherapy plus CTLA-4 blockade in lung cancer. V was pared by 2 bases and J by 6 bases, with 13 bases between. The CDR3 length is 14 residues. From germline, CDR1 is SGHVS and CDR2 FNYEAQ. TCRdb keeps only in-frame clones here, not all; method: immunoSEQ multiplex PCR. Of some 96,000 clones detected, 80% to 90% appear once; the ten largest clones hold 4% to 6%. This clonotype was sampled from a human donor with non-small cell lung cancer that progressed on radiotherapy plus ipilimumab. Source: peripheral blood, taken from a patient treated with radiotherapy plus ipilimumab. The chain uses TRBV7-6 and TRBJ1-1, with TRBD1 as a possible D gene (6 bases). CDR3 sequence (DNA): TGTGCCAGCAGCTTACGGGGGGCGCAGTCTGAAGCTTTCTTT. It specifies CASSLRGAQSEAFF.